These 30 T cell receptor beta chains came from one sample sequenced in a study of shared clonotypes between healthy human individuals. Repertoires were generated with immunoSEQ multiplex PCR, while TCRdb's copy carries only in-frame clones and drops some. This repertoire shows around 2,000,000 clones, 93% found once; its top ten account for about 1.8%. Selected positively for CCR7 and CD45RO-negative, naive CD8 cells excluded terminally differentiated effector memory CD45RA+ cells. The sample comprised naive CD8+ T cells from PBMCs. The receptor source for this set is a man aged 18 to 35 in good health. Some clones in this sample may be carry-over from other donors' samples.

For the CDR3, the DNA is TGTGCCAGCTCTTATGGGGGCCATTTTACCTACGAGCAGTACTTC. This sequence encodes CASSYGGHFTYEQYF. This chain connects TRBV18 to TRBJ2-7, with a possible D match to TRBD1 (6 bases). This CDR3 is 15 amino acids long. Trimming pared 6 bases from V and 2 bases from J, leaving 17 bases between. The germline V gene has CDR1 KGHSH and CDR2 LQKENI.

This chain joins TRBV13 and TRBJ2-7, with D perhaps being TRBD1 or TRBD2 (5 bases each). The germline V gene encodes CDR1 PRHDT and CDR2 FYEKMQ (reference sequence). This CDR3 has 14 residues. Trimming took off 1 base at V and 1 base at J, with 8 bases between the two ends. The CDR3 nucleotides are TGTGCCAGCAGCTTAGCGGGGCAATCCTACGAGCAGTACTTC. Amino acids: CASSLAGQSYEQYF.

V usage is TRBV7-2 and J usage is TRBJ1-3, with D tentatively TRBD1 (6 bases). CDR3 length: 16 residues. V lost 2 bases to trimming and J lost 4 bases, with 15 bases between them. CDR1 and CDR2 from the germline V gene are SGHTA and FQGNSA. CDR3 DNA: TGTGCCAGCAGCTTACTTCCAGGCAGGGGCGGAAACACCATATATTTT. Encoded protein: CASSLLPGRGGNTIYF.

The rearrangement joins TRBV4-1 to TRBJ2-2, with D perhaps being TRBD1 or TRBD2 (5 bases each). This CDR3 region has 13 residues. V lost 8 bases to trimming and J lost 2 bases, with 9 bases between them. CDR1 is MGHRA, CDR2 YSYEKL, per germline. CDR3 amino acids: CASRDGNTGELFF. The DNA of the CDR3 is TGCGCCAGCCGGGACGGTAACACCGGGGAGCTGTTTTTT.

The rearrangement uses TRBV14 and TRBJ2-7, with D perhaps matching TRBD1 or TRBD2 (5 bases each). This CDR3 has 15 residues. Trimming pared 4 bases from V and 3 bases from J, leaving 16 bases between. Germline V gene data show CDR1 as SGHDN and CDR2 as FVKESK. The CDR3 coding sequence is TGTGCCAGCAGCCTCCGGGACGCGTTGGTCTACGAGCAGTACTTC. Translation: CASSLRDALVYEQYF.

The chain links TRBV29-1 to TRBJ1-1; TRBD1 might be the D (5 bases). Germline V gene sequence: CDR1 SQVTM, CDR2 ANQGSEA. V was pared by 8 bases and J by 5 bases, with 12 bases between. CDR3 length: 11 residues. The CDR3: CSYQGFTEAFF. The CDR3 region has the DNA TGCAGCTACCAGGGTTTTACTGAAGCTTTCTTT.

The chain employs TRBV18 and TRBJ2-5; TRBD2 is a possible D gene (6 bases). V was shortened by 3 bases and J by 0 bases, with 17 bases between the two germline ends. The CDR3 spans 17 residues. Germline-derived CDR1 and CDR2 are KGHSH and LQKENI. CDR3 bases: TGTGCCAGCTCACCGAACATAGCGGAGTCGTACCAAGAGACCCAGTACTTC. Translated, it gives CASSPNIAESYQETQYF.

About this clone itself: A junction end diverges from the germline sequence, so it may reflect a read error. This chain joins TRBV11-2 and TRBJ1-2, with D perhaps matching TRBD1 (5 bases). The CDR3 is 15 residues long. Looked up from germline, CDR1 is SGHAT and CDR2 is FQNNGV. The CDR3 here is CASSADSFTNYGHTF. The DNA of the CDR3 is TGTGCCAGCAGCGCAGACAGTTTTACTAACTATGGCCACACCTTC.

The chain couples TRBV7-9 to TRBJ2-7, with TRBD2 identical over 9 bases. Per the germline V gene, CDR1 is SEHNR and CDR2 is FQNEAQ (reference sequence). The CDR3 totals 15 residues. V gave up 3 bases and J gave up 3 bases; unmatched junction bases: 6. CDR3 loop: CASSFSSGTHYEQYF. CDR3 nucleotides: TGTGCCAGCAGCTTTTCTAGCGGGACTCACTACGAGCAGTACTTC.

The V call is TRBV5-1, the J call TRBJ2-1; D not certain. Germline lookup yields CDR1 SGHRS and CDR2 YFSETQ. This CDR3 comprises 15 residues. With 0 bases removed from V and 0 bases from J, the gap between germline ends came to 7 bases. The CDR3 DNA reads TGCGCCAGCAGCTTGGGACGGAACTCCTACAATGAGCAGTTCTTC. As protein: CASSLGRNSYNEQFF.

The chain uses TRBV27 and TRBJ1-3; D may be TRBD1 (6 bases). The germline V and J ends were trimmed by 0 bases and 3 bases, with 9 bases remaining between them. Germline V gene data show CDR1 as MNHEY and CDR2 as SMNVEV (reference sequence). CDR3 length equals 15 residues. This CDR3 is CASSLSEGVGNTIYF. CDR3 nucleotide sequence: TGTGCCAGCAGTTTATCGGAGGGGGTTGGAAACACCATATATTTT.

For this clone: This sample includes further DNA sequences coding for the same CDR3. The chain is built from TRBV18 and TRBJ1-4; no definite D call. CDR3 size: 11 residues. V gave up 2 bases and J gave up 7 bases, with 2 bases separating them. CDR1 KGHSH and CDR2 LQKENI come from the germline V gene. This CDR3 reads CASSPGEKLFF. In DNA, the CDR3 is TGTGCCAGCTCACCAGGTGAAAAACTGTTTTTT. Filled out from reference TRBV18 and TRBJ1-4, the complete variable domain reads NAGVMQNPRHLVRRRGQEARLRCSPMKGHSHVYWYRQLPEEGLKFMVYLQKENIIDESGMPKERFSAEFPKEGPSILRIQQVVRGDSAAYFCASSPGEKLFFGSGTQLSVL.

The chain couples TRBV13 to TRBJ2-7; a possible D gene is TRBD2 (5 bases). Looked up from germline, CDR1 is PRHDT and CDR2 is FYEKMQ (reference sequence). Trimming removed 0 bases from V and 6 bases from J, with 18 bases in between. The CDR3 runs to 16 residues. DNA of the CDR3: TGTGCCAGCAGCTTAGGGGGAACTAGTCGTCCGGGCGAGCAGTACTTC. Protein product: CASSLGGTSRPGEQYF.

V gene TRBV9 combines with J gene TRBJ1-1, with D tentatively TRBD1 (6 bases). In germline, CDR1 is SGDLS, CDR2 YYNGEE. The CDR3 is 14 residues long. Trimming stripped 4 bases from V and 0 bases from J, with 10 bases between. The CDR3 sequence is CASSTHRVNTEAFF. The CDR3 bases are TGTGCCAGCAGCACCCACAGGGTGAACACTGAAGCTTTCTTT.

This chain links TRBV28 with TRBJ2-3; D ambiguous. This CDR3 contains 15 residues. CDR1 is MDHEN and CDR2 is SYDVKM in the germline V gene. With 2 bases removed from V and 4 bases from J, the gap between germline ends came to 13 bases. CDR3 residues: CASSLLRQVADTQYF. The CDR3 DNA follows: TGTGCCAGCAGTTTACTCCGGCAGGTCGCAGATACGCAGTATTTT.

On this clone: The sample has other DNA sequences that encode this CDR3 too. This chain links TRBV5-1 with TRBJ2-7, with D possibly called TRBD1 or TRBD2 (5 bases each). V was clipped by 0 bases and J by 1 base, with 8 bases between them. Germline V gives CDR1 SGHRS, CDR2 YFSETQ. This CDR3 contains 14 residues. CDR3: CASSLGDGSYEQYF. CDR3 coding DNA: TGCGCCAGCAGCTTGGGGGACGGGTCCTACGAGCAGTACTTC.

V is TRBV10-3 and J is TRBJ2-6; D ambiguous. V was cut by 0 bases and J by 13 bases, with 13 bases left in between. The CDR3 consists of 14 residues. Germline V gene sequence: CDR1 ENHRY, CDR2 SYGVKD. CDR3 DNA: TGTGCCATCAGTGAGTCTGGTCCTGGAGAGGTCCTGACTTTC. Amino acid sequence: CAISESGPGEVLTF.

The DNA for the CDR3 is TGTGCCAGCAGCTTAGGACTAGCGGGAGAGGGCCACGAGCAGTACTTC. Its protein is CASSLGLAGEGHEQYF. This chain links TRBV28 with TRBJ2-7; TRBD2 matches 13 bases. V was clipped by 6 bases and J by 5 bases; unmatched bases: 10. Germline V CDR1 and CDR2: MDHEN, SYDVKM. The CDR3 runs 16 residues.

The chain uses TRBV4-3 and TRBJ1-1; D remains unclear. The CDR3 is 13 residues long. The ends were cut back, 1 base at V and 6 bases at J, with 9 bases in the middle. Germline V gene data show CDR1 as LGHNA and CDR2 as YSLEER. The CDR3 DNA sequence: TGCGCCAGCAGCCAAGGCATAAGCGCTGAAGCTTTCTTT. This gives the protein CASSQGISAEAFF.

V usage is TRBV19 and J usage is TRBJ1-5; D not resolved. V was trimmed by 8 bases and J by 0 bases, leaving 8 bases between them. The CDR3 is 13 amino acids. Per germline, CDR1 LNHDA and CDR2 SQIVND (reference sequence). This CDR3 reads CASPGFSNQPQHF. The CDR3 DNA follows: TGTGCCAGTCCAGGATTTAGCAATCAGCCCCAGCATTTT.

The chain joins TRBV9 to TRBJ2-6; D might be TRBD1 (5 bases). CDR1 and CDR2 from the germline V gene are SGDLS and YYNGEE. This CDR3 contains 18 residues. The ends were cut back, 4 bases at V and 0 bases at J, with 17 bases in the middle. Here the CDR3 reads CASSPHGSGLSGANVLTF. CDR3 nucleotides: TGTGCCAGCAGCCCCCATGGCTCAGGGCTCTCTGGGGCCAACGTCCTGACTTTC.

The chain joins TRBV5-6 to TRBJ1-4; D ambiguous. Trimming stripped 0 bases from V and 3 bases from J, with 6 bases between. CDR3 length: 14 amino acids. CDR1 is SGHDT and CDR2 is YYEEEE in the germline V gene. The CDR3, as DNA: TGTGCCAGCAGCTTGGCGGGGTCTAATGAAAAACTGTTTTTT. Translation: CASSLAGSNEKLFF. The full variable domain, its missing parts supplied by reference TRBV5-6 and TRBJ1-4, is DAGVTQSPTHLIKTRGQQVTLRCSPKSGHDTVSWYQQALGQGPQFIFQYYEEEERQRGNFPDRFSGHQFPNYSSELNVNALLLGDSALYLCASSLAGSNEKLFFGSGTQLSVL.

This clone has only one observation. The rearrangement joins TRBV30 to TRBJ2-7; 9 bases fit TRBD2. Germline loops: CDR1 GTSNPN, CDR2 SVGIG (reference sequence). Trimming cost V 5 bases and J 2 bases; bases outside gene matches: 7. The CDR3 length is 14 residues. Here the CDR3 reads CAWATSGPAYEQYF. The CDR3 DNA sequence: TGTGCCTGGGCAACTAGCGGGCCTGCCTACGAGCAGTACTTC. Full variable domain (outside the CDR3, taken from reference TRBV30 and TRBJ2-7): SQTIHQWPATLVQPVGSPLSLECTVEGTSNPNLYWYRQAAGRGLQLLFYSVGIGQISSEVPQNLSASRPQDRQFILSSKKLLLSDSGFYLCAWATSGPAYEQYFGPGTRLTVT.

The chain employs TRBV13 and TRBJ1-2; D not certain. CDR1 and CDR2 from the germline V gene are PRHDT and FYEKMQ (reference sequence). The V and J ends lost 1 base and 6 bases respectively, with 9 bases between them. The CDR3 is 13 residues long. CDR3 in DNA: TGTGCCAGCAGCTTAGAAGTGGGAAATGGCTACACCTTC. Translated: CASSLEVGNGYTF.

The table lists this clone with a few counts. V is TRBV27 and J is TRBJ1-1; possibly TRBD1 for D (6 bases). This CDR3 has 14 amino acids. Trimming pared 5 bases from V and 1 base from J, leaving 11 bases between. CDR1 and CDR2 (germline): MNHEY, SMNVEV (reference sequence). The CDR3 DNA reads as TGTGCCAGCAGTATGTGGGGGCCGAACACTGAAGCTTTCTTT. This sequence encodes CASSMWGPNTEAFF.

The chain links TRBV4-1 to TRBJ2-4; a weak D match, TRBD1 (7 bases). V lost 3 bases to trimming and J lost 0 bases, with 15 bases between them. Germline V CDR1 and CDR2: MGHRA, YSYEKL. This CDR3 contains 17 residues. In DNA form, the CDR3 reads TGCGCCAGCAGCCAGGTTACAGGGGACTTAGCCAAAAACATTCAGTACTTC. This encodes CASSQVTGDLAKNIQYF.

DNA for the CDR3: TGTGCCAGCAGTCTTCGGGACTTCACCAATGAGCAGTTCTTC. The encoded protein is CASSLRDFTNEQFF. This chain links TRBV27 with TRBJ2-1; TRBD2 might be the D (6 bases). Between the trimmed V and J ends, which lost 5 bases and 6 bases, there was a span of 14 bases. Germline values: CDR1 MNHEY, CDR2 SMNVEV (reference sequence). The CDR3 has 14 amino acids.

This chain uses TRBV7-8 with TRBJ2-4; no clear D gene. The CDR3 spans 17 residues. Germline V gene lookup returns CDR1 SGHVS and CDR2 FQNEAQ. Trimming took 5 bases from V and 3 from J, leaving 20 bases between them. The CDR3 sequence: CASSPPTLIPFKNIQYF. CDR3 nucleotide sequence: TGTGCCAGCAGCCCGCCTACCCTCATTCCCTTCAAAAACATTCAGTACTTC.

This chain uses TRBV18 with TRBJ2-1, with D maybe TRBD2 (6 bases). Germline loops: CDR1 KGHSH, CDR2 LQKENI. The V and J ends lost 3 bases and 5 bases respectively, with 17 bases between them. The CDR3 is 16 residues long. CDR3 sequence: CASSPRDSNPDNEQFF. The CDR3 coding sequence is TGTGCCAGCTCACCCCGGGACTCCAATCCCGACAATGAGCAGTTCTTC.

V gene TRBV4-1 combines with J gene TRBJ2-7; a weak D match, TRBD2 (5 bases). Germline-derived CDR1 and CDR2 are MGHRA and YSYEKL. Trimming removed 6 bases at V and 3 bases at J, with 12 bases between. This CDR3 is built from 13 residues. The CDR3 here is CASRPTSGYEQYF. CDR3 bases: TGCGCCAGCAGGCCCACTAGTGGCTACGAGCAGTACTTC.